What follows is one TCR beta chain and its context. Germline loops: CDR1 SGHRS, CDR2 YFSETQ. With 4 bases clipped from V and 7 bases from J, the junction kept 10 bases outside the gene matches. The CDR3 runs to 15 residues. This sample stems from a study of blood T cell repertoires in COVID-19. Study summary: The study drew acute and convalescent COVID-19 samples from the United States, Italy and Spain. PBMCs, B-cell-depleted T cells, or T cells were the source of the cDNA or gDNA that made up the material.

Original processing methods: Using reference gene primer amplification, nucleated cell counts were estimated. The repertoire was sequenced with immunoSEQ multiplex PCR; TCRdb's copy has only in-frame clones and lacks some. The V and J calls and the clone size are those of that table, but D and trimming were determined from the DNA. The sample lists 250,000 or so clones; almost 85% were seen once. The receptor comes from a man aged 45-60 years with acute or convalescent COVID-19. The sample was peripheral blood. The chain combines TRBV5-1 with TRBJ2-1; 8 bases match TRBD2. CDR3 sequence (DNA): TGCGCCAGCAGCCAGGGACTAGACTATTCAAATGAGCAGTTCTTC. Amino acid sequence: CASSQGLDYSNEQFF.